The rows below give T cell receptor beta chains drawn from one sample of a study of cytomegalovirus exposure and HLA in healthy donors. Sequencing used immunoSEQ multiplex PCR; TCRdb keeps in-frame clones, though not all of them. The sample has about 130,000 clones, around three quarters seen once. What was sequenced was PBMCs. These receptors all come from a man aged 25-45 years in good health and CMV-seropositive. Both conserved end residues are part of each CDR3. The D gene is left open where the match is weak. Only part of the rows carry a size: once, few, many, or a class if the clone is expanded.

TRBV5-6	few	NA	TRBJ2-1	15	TGTGCCAGCAGCTTGAGGGCAGGGGTCAGCAATGAGCAGTTCTTC	CASSLRAGVSNEQFF
TRBV19	NA	TRBD1	TRBJ1-2	15	TGTGCCAGTAGTCCTCAGGGGGCCCCTGACTATGGCTACACCTTC	CASSPQGAPDYGYTF
TRBV5-1	few	TRBD1	TRBJ2-1	15	TGCGCCAGCAGCACCATACCGGGACAGATAAATGAGCAGTTCTTC	CASSTIPGQINEQFF
TRBV5-4	once	NA	TRBJ2-3	15	TGTGCCAGCAGCTTGGCAGGACAGAGCACAGATACGCAGTATTTT	CASSLAGQSTDTQYF
TRBV9	NA	NA	TRBJ1-3	15	TGTGCCAGCAGCGCAATAGCAGGGTCAGGAAACACCATATATTTT	CASSAIAGSGNTIYF
TRBV18	NA	NA	TRBJ2-5	21	TGTGCCAGCTCACCACTGCCGGGTACGCGGCCACCATCATTTCGGCAAGAGACCCAGTACTTC	CASSPLPGTRPPSFRQETQYF
TRBV28	NA	NA	TRBJ2-7	12	TGTGCCAGCAGCTTACACTCCTACGAGCAGTACTTC	CASSLHSYEQYF
TRBV5-6	NA	NA	TRBJ1-5	14	TGTGCCAGCAGCCGAACTCAAGGCAATCAGCCCCAGCATTTT	CASSRTQGNQPQHF
TRBV5-1	NA	NA	TRBJ1-2	13	TGCGCCAGCAGCTCGGACACGGACTATGGCTACACCTTC	CASSSDTDYGYTF
TRBV7-3	NA	TRBD1	TRBJ2-7	16	TGTGCCAGCAGCTTGGCTAGGACAGGAATCTCCTACGAGCAGTACTTC	CASSLARTGISYEQYF
TRBV7-9	NA	NA	TRBJ2-1	17	TGTGCCAGCAGCTTACTTGAGTTCCGCACCACTTACAATGAGCAGTTCTTC	CASSLLEFRTTYNEQFF
TRBV27	NA	TRBD2	TRBJ2-5	16	TGTGCCAGCAGTTTTGTGACTAGCGGGGTCCAAGAGACCCAGTACTTC	CASSFVTSGVQETQYF
TRBV7-9	NA	NA	TRBJ2-1	15	TGTTCCAGCAGCTTATGGCAGGGCTGGATCAATGAGCAGTTCTTC	CSSSLWQGWINEQFF
TRBV5-1	NA	TRBD2	TRBJ2-7	15	TGCGCCAGCAGCAGAGGGACTAGCGGAGCCTACGAGCAGTACTTC	CASSRGTSGAYEQYF
TRBV27	NA	NA	TRBJ1-2	16	TGTGCCAGCAGTTTATCCCGGAGCGGGTATGGGGAAGGCTACACCTTC	CASSLSRSGYGEGYTF
TRBV7-9	NA	TRBD1	TRBJ2-7	15	TGTGCCAGCAGCACCGGGACAGGTGTCTCCTACGAGCAGTACTTC	CASSTGTGVSYEQYF
TRBV30	NA	NA	TRBJ2-7	15	TGTGCCTGGAGCCTAGGGGGTCTCCCCTCCTACGAGCAGTACTTC	CAWSLGGLPSYEQYF
TRBV27	NA	NA	TRBJ1-1	15	TGTGCCAGCAGCTCAATGCGGGGAGTGAAAACTGAAGCTTTCTTT	CASSSMRGVKTEAFF
TRBV7-2	NA	NA	TRBJ1-1	15	TGTGCCAGCAGCGAGGGGGGGGGCTTGAACACTGAAGCTTTCTTT	CASSEGGGLNTEAFF
TRBV6-5	NA	TRBD1	TRBJ1-2	15	TGTGCCAGCAGTTTAGGACAGGGAAGACTCTATGGCTACACCTTC	CASSLGQGRLYGYTF
TRBV13	NA	NA	TRBJ1-1	14	TGTGCCAGCAGCTTAGGCGCGGGGGGGACTGAAGCTTTCTTT	CASSLGAGGTEAFF
TRBV9	few	NA	TRBJ2-3	16	TGTGCCAGCAGCGTAGGAGGGGGTCTCCGCACAGATACGCAGTATTTT	CASSVGGGLRTDTQYF
TRBV2	NA	TRBD1	TRBJ1-6	16	TGTGCCAGCAGTGATGGGCCAGGGGGGTATGGTTCACCCCTCCACTTT	CASSDGPGGYGSPLHF
TRBV19	NA	TRBD2	TRBJ2-2	19	TGTGCCAGTAGGACGGCGGGGGACGGATACTTCGCGAACACCGGGGAGCTGTTTTTT	CASRTAGDGYFANTGELFF
TRBV28	NA	NA	TRBJ2-5	15	TGTGCCAGCAGTCCAGCCCAGGGCGGCCAAGAGACCCAGTACTTC	CASSPAQGGQETQYF
TRBV5-1	NA	NA	TRBJ2-1	12	TGCGCCAGCAGCTTGACGGAGAGAGAGCAGTTCTTC	CASSLTEREQFF
TRBV11-2	few	NA	TRBJ2-7	13	TGTGCCAGCAGCTTAGAGTGGCCACAGGAGCAGTACTTC	CASSLEWPQEQYF
TRBV10-3	few	TRBD1	TRBJ2-6	19	TGTGCCATCAGACCGGGACAGGGGGGTCTTGGGCCTGGGGCCAACGTCCTGACTTTC	CAIRPGQGGLGPGANVLTF
TRBV4-2	NA	TRBD1	TRBJ1-5	17	TGTGCCAGCAGCCAGGTAGGGACAGACAATAGCAATCAGCCCCAGCATTTT	CASSQVGTDNSNQPQHF
TRBV4-2	NA	NA	TRBJ1-5	12	TGTGCCAGCAGCCGAGGAGGACAGCCCCAGCATTTT	CASSRGGQPQHF
TRBV5-1	NA	TRBD1	TRBJ2-3	14	TGCGCCAGCAGCTCCTCGACAGGGGCAGATACGCAGTATTTT	CASSSSTGADTQYF
TRBV6-1	NA	TRBD1	TRBJ1-5	14	TGTGCCAGCAGTCCAGGGGGAAATGACAAGCCCCAGCATTTT	CASSPGGNDKPQHF
TRBV6-5	NA	NA	TRBJ1-5	15	TGTGCCAGCACCCCCCAGGGAGGCCGCAATCAGCCCCAGCATTTT	CASTPQGGRNQPQHF
TRBV13	NA	TRBD1	TRBJ1-1	14	TGTGCCAGCAGCTTACTTGACAGGGGAACTGAAGCTTTCTTT	CASSLLDRGTEAFF
TRBV10-1	NA	NA	TRBJ1-5	13	TGCGCCAGCAGACCGGGACAAAGCCAGCCCCAGCATTTT	CASRPGQSQPQHF
TRBV4-2	NA	TRBD2	TRBJ2-7	18	TGTGCCAGCAGCCAAGACACGGGGGGGACTGTTACGTCCTACGAGCAGTACTTC	CASSQDTGGTVTSYEQYF
TRBV27	once	NA	TRBJ1-1	13	TGTGCCAGCAGTTTACGTGGGGCGAGAGAAGCTTTCTTT	CASSLRGAREAFF
TRBV4-1	NA	TRBD1	TRBJ2-7	15	TGCGCCAGCAGCCCTAGGACAGGAAGCTCCTACGAGCAGTACTTC	CASSPRTGSSYEQYF
TRBV6-6	NA	NA	TRBJ1-1	15	TGTGCCAGCAGTTACTCACGGGGGGCACTCACTGAAGCTTTCTTT	CASSYSRGALTEAFF
TRBV14	NA	NA	TRBJ1-1	16	TGTGCCAGCAGCCCCGAAGGATGGGGGGTGAACACTGAAGCTTTCTTT	CASSPEGWGVNTEAFF
TRBV7-6	NA	TRBD2	TRBJ2-3	18	TGTGCCAGCAGCTTAGCCCTAGCGGGGGGGCGTAACACAGATACGCAGTATTTT	CASSLALAGGRNTDTQYF
TRBV9	NA	NA	TRBJ1-1	12	TGTGCCAGCGGGAATTCGGGGACTGAAGCTTTCTTT	CASGNSGTEAFF
TRBV9	NA	TRBD2	TRBJ2-3	15	TGTGCCAGCAAATTGGGCGGGGGGGCCTCAGATACGCAGTATTTT	CASKLGGGASDTQYF
TRBV30	NA	NA	TRBJ1-5	15	TGTGCCTGGAGCGGTGCGTCAGGGCCAAATCAGCCCCAGCATTTT	CAWSGASGPNQPQHF
TRBV2	NA	TRBD1	TRBJ1-2	16	TGTGCCAGCAGTGCAATAGGACAGGGCCTGTCCTATGGCTACACCTTC	CASSAIGQGLSYGYTF
TRBV11-3	NA	TRBD1	TRBJ2-2	20	TGTGCCAGCAGCTTAGTATCCGACGGACAGGGACGGGCGGACACCGGGGAGCTGTTTTTT	CASSLVSDGQGRADTGELFF
TRBV15	NA	NA	TRBJ2-5	12	TGTGCCACCAACCGCGGCCAAGAGACCCAGTACTTC	CATNRGQETQYF
TRBV6-5	NA	NA	TRBJ1-4	13	TGTGCCAGCAGAACAGGCACGGATGAAAAACTGTTTTTT	CASRTGTDEKLFF
TRBV7-2	NA	NA	TRBJ2-5	15	TGTGCCAGCAGCTTAGCCCGTAGCGGCCAAGAGACCCAGTACTTC	CASSLARSGQETQYF
TRBV7-6	NA	NA	TRBJ2-5	15	TGTGCCAGCAGCCGCGACCCAGGGGCCCAAGAGACCCAGTACTTC	CASSRDPGAQETQYF
TRBV5-1	NA	NA	TRBJ2-1	15	TGCGCCAGCAGCTTGGTGCGGGGCGTGGATGGTGAGCAGTTCTTC	CASSLVRGVDGEQFF
TRBV6-6	NA	TRBD1	TRBJ1-1	13	TGTGCCAGCAGCCGACAGGGGAACACTGAAGCTTTCTTT	CASSRQGNTEAFF
TRBV4-1	NA	NA	TRBJ1-6	19	TGCGCCAGCAGCCGATCGGTAACAGGACCCAGCTCCTATAATTCACCCCTCCACTTT	CASSRSVTGPSSYNSPLHF
TRBV18	NA	NA	TRBJ2-2	13	TGTGCCAGCTCAGGCTCGAACACCGGGGAGCTGTTTTTT	CASSGSNTGELFF
TRBV30	NA	NA	TRBJ2-1	13	TGTGCCTGGAGTGAGGGGCTTTACAATGAGCAGTTCTTC	CAWSEGLYNEQFF
TRBV5-1	NA	NA	TRBJ1-6	15	TGCGCCAGCAGCTTGGTCGGACAGACCCATTCACCCCTCCACTTT	CASSLVGQTHSPLHF
TRBV2	few	TRBD1	TRBJ1-6	14	TGTGCCAGCAGAATGACAGGGACTAATTCACCCCTCCACTTT	CASRMTGTNSPLHF
TRBV2	few	NA	TRBJ2-1	10	TGTGCCAGCGAGGGCAATGAGCAGTTCTTC	CASEGNEQFF
TRBV25-1	NA	NA	TRBJ1-1	16	TGTGCCAGCAGTGGGGTCTCGAGACAGTTGAACACTGAAGCTTTCTTT	CASSGVSRQLNTEAFF
TRBV5-1	NA	NA	TRBJ1-1	15	TGCGCCAGCAGCTTAGTAGGGGGTGGGAACACTGAAGCTTTCTTT	CASSLVGGGNTEAFF